The rows below give T cell receptor beta chains drawn from one sample of a study of cytomegalovirus exposure and HLA in healthy donors. Profiled with immunoSEQ multiplex PCR; TCRdb holds only in-frame clones, not every one. The sample records about 99,000 clones, 76% being singletons. The sample consisted of PBMCs. These receptors were obtained from a woman between 18 and 30 years old in good health and CMV-seropositive. The CDR3 runs from the conserved cysteine through the conserved F or W. A D gene is named only where the DNA matches it firmly. The size entry is marked missing in some rows and otherwise reads once, few, many or a size class.

D gene	V gene	CDR3 length	clone size	J gene	CDR3 protein	CDR3 DNA
NA	TRBV5-1	14	NA	TRBJ1-2	CASSSGRPNYGYTF	TGCGCCAGCAGCTCAGGGCGACCTAACTATGGCTACACCTTC
TRBD1	TRBV5-6	19	NA	TRBJ1-4	CASSAPPGTERSYGEKLFF	TGTGCCAGCAGCGCCCCCCCCGGGACAGAACGCAGCTATGGTGAAAAACTGTTTTTT
TRBD2	TRBV6-6	15	NA	TRBJ2-1	CASEGTSGRGNEQFF	TGTGCCAGCGAGGGGACTAGCGGGAGAGGTAATGAGCAGTTCTTC
NA	TRBV10-3	13	NA	TRBJ1-1	CAITGTTNTEAFF	TGTGCCATAACAGGGACAACGAACACTGAAGCTTTCTTT
TRBD1	TRBV6-6	15	NA	TRBJ1-4	CASRRPGTGNEKLFF	TGTGCCAGCAGGAGGCCCGGGACAGGGAATGAAAAACTGTTTTTT
TRBD1	TRBV15	17	few	TRBJ1-4	CATSTIGTGTANEKLFF	TGTGCCACCAGCACCATCGGAACCGGGACAGCTAATGAAAAACTGTTTTTT
TRBD1	TRBV27	15	once	TRBJ1-5	CASSLGQGGNQPQHF	TGTGCCAGCAGTTTGGGACAGGGAGGGAATCAGCCCCAGCATTTT
TRBD2	TRBV5-4	17	NA	TRBJ2-1	CASSLNLAGGRYNEQFF	TGTGCCAGCAGCCTTAACCTAGCGGGGGGACGCTACAATGAGCAGTTCTTC
TRBD2	TRBV7-9	15	few	TRBJ2-1	CASSWTSGTYNEQFF	TGTGCCAGCAGCTGGACTAGCGGGACTTACAATGAGCAGTTCTTC
TRBD1	TRBV28	16	NA	TRBJ2-7	CASSPRGTGNTYEQYF	TGTGCCAGCAGTCCCAGAGGGACAGGGAACACCTACGAGCAGTACTTC
NA	TRBV28	16	medium-sized	TRBJ2-1	CASSLFSSETNNEQFF	TGTGCCAGCAGTTTATTTTCTAGCGAGACAAACAATGAGCAGTTCTTC
TRBD1	TRBV27	15	NA	TRBJ1-2	CASSPLVGGNYGYTF	TGTGCCAGCAGTCCCCTAGTAGGGGGCAACTATGGCTACACCTTC
NA	TRBV27	16	NA	TRBJ1-2	CASSSGQGRLNYGYTF	TGTGCCAGCAGTTCAGGACAAGGGAGGCTGAACTATGGCTACACCTTC
TRBD2	TRBV4-3	18	few	TRBJ2-3	CASSQDITSGYTVDTQYF	TGCGCCAGCAGCCAAGATATTACTAGCGGGTACACAGTAGATACGCAGTATTTT
TRBD1	TRBV5-1	13	NA	TRBJ1-1	CASGRGEATEAFF	TGCGCCAGCGGCAGGGGGGAGGCGACTGAAGCTTTCTTT
NA	TRBV18	18	few	TRBJ2-1	CASSPLPGLPEGNHEQFF	TGTGCCAGCTCACCCCTACCTGGACTTCCAGAAGGCAACCATGAGCAGTTCTTC
TRBD2	TRBV5-1	14	NA	TRBJ2-3	CASSRGTSGGTQYF	TGCGCCAGCAGCAGAGGGACTAGCGGGGGTACGCAGTATTTT
NA	TRBV18	15	NA	TRBJ1-5	CASSPPFGGNQPQHF	TGTGCCAGCTCACCACCGTTTGGAGGGAATCAGCCCCAGCATTTT
NA	TRBV9	14	NA	TRBJ1-5	CASSADRFNQPQHF	TGTGCCAGCAGCGCAGACAGGTTTAATCAGCCCCAGCATTTT
NA	TRBV5-1	13	NA	TRBJ2-3	CASSLALTGTQYF	TGCGCCAGCAGCTTGGCTCTAACGGGAACGCAGTATTTT
TRBD2	TRBV9	17	NA	TRBJ2-3	CASSDRLAGGSTDTQYF	TGTGCCAGCAGCGATCGACTAGCGGGGGGCAGCACAGATACGCAGTATTTT
NA	TRBV27	12	NA	TRBJ1-5	CASSSVGGPQHF	TGTGCCAGCAGTTCGGTGGGGGGGCCCCAGCATTTT
TRBD2	TRBV6-5	15	NA	TRBJ2-1	CASSYPSGGLGEQFF	TGTGCCAGCAGTTATCCTAGCGGGGGGCTTGGTGAGCAGTTCTTC
NA	TRBV28	15	once	TRBJ1-1	CASLIRGDWNTEAFF	TGTGCCAGCCTAATACGAGGGGACTGGAACACTGAAGCTTTCTTT
NA	TRBV2	12	NA	TRBJ2-1	CASSADADEQFF	TGTGCCAGCAGTGCAGATGCGGATGAGCAGTTCTTC
TRBD1	TRBV5-5	15	many	TRBJ1-5	CASSHTPTGGRPQHF	TGTGCCAGCAGCCACACCCCGACAGGGGGCCGGCCCCAGCATTTT
NA	TRBV19	13	NA	TRBJ2-2	CASTQRQAGELFF	TGTGCCAGTACACAACGACAGGCCGGGGAGCTGTTTTTT
NA	TRBV10-3	16	NA	TRBJ2-6	CASKNPSGSGANVLTF	TGTGCCAGCAAGAACCCCTCCGGCTCTGGGGCCAACGTCCTGACTTTC
NA	TRBV6-5	14	NA	TRBJ2-7	CASSYSVRDYEQYF	TGTGCCAGCAGTTACTCTGTCAGGGATTACGAGCAGTACTTC
NA	TRBV5-5	14	NA	TRBJ1-5	CASSLTGGHQPQHF	TGTGCCAGCAGCTTGACCGGGGGACATCAGCCCCAGCATTTT
NA	TRBV7-9	15	few	TRBJ1-5	CASSPGNQGNQPQHF	TGTGCCAGCAGCCCAGGGAATCAGGGCAATCAGCCCCAGCATTTT
TRBD2	TRBV6-5	15	NA	TRBJ2-3	CASSYGLAGTDTQYF	TGTGCCAGCAGTTACGGGCTAGCGGGCACAGATACGCAGTATTTT
TRBD2	TRBV5-6	15	NA	TRBJ2-7	CASSLPAGGPGEQYF	TGTGCCAGCAGCTTGCCAGCGGGAGGGCCGGGGGAGCAGTACTTC
TRBD1	TRBV5-8	16	NA	TRBJ1-5	CASSFSGQGGWQPQHF	TGTGCCAGCAGCTTCTCAGGACAGGGAGGTTGGCAGCCCCAGCATTTT
NA	TRBV4-3	15	NA	TRBJ2-7	CASSQETVQTYEQYF	TGCGCCAGCAGCCAAGAAACAGTCCAAACCTACGAGCAGTACTTC